The 26 T cell receptor delta chains listed next were all sequenced from one sample in a study of γδ T cells in repeated Plasmodium falciparum infection. TCRdb reprocessed the multiplex PCR reads using CATT. The repertoire holds around 50,000 delta-chain clones, with approximately 1.7% as singletons. Flow sorting of PBMC yielded separate Vgamma9/Vdelta2+ and Vdelta2-negative gammadelta T cell populations for bulk repertoire analysis. What was sequenced was gamma-delta T cells from blood. The receptors come from a pool of human donors (malaria-infected and uninfected, not separated).

This clone was counted many times. TCRdb's entry gives the protein of a much larger clone, which mismatches this DNA's translation at residue 9, likely from a read error; the protein reported here is translated from the DNA. This chain uses TRDV2 with TRDJ1; D possibly corresponds to TRDD3 (6 bases). V was trimmed by 4 bases and J by 0 bases, leaving 26 bases between them. The V gene's germline CDR1 is GEAIGNYY and CDR2 EKD. The CDR3 sequence is 19 residues long. CDR3 bases: TGTGCCTGTGATTATGGAGGGATATGCAAGCTTTTACACACCGATAAACTCATCTTT. Residues: CACDYGGICKLLHTDKLIF.

This clone was seen at least ten times. TCRdb's protein for this DNA is that of a much larger clone and differs from the translation at residue 5, likely a read error; the protein shown is the DNA translation. The genes are TRDV1 and TRDJ1; 7 nucleotides line up with TRDD3. Trimming at V came to 5 bases and at J to 1 base, leaving 13 bases not matched to a gene. CDR3 size: 17 residues. From germline, CDR1 is TSWWSYY and CDR2 QGS. CDR3 nucleotides: TGTGCTCTTGGGAAAGAACTGGGGCTTAGGGCCACCGATAAACTCATCTTT. This codes for CALGKELGLRATDKLIF.

This clone was recorded at least ten times. A far larger clone is a single base away, which makes a read error likely. The gene calls are TRDV2 and TRDJ1; D not resolved. No J gene was available from TCRdb, and it was assigned here by a germline match of the DNA. CDR3 length equals 14 residues. CDR1 GEAIGNYY and CDR2 EKD come from the germline V gene. Between the trimmed V and J ends, which lost 4 bases and 10 bases, there was a span of 21 bases. CDR3 sequence: CACDTPFVVGVLIF. The CDR3 nucleotides are TGTGCCTGTGATACCCCTTTTGTAGTTGGCGTACTCATCTTT.

Turning to this clone: TCRdb records a much larger clone's protein for this DNA, with a difference at residue 13 that likely arises from a read error; the protein given is the translation of the DNA. CDR3 DNA: TGTGCTTATAGGAGCCAAACTTCCTACCCTGGGGGACTCTGCCCCGATAAACTCATCTTT. Translating gives CAYRSQTSYPGGLCPDKLIF. The V gene is TRAV38-2/DV8, the J gene TRDJ1; D is tentatively TRDD2 or TRDD3 (8 bases each). The CDR3 totals 20 residues. The germline CDR1 and CDR2 sequences are TSESDYY and QEAYKQQN. Trimming left V 1 base short and J 3 bases short, with 28 bases between.

This clone was found many times. A read error likely explains this, since a far larger clone differs by one base. Other DNA sequences in this specimen translate into the identical CDR3. The CDR3 nucleotides read TGTGCTCTCGGGGAACTCTTTCCTACGAGGACCCTAAACTGGGGGATAGACACCGATAAACTCATCTTT. Translation: CALGELFPTRTLNWGIDTDKLIF. The chain couples TRDV1 to TRDJ1; 11 nucleotides align to TRDD3. TCRdb is silent on the J gene; assignment here came from matching the DNA to germline. In germline, CDR1 is TSWWSYY, CDR2 QGS. CDR3 length: 23 residues.

Concerning this clone itself: This DNA's translation differs at residue 7 from TCRdb's protein, which comes from a much larger clone; a read error is likely, and the protein shown is translated from the DNA. This sequence joins TRDV1 and TRDJ1; no firm D call. CDR3 length: 17 amino acids. Germline values: CDR1 TSWWSYY, CDR2 QGS. V lost 0 bases, J lost 3 bases, and 17 bases lay in between. Written as DNA, the CDR3 is TGTGCTCTTGGGGAACTAGCGTGGCTTTTGGTGGCCGATAAACTCATCTTT. Translated, it gives CALGELAWLLVADKLIF.

Points on this clone: Since a far larger clone is one base different, this is likely a read error. Within the sample, other DNA sequences also encode this same CDR3. CDR3 nucleotides: TGTGCTCTTGGGGAAGTGGGTGGGATCCCATCCTACACCGATAAACTCATCTTT. This sequence encodes CALGEVGGIPSYTDKLIF. The V gene is TRDV1, the J gene TRDJ1; maybe TRDD3 (5 bases). Germline matching of the DNA provided the J gene here, since TCRdb leaves it blank. Germline-derived CDR1 and CDR2 are TSWWSYY and QGS. The CDR3 loop spans 18 amino acids. Trimming stripped 2 bases from V and 0 bases from J, with 19 bases between.

This clone was picked up many times. V and J are TRDV1 and TRDJ1; D remains unclear. The germline gives CDR1 TSWWSYY, CDR2 QGS. This CDR3 has 13 amino acids. V lost 2 bases, J lost 11 bases, and 15 bases lay in between. CDR3 DNA sequence: TGTGCTCTTGGGGAATTGGCGGGAATGAGGCTCATCTTT. Encoded protein: CALGELAGMRLIF.

To note about this clone: The protein TCRdb gives is from a much larger clone and does not agree with this DNA's translation at residue 5, likely a read error; the protein shown here comes from the DNA. The chain has TRDV1 and TRDJ1, with 7 bases that match TRDD3. J gave up 0 bases and V 4 bases, and 41 bases lay outside the gene matches. The V gene's germline CDR1 is TSWWSYY and CDR2 QGS. This CDR3 spans 27 amino acids. The CDR3 here is CALGGPYLPRCYSGICTGDTNTDKLIF. The CDR3 DNA is TGTGCTCTTGGGGGACCTTACCTCCCTCGTTGCTACAGCGGGATCTGTACTGGGGACACTAACACCGATAAACTCATCTTT.

This clone was observed many times. TCRdb assigns this DNA the protein of a much larger clone, which departs from its translation at residue 14; this likely reflects a read error, and the protein shown comes from translating the DNA. The chain employs TRDV1 and TRDJ1; D is undetermined. From germline, CDR1 is TSWWSYY and CDR2 QGS. This CDR3 has 19 residues. The V end was cut by 2 bases, the J end by 9 bases, with 31 bases between. CDR3 nucleotide sequence: TGTGCTCTTGGGGAATTCTCTAAAAGATTCCGTACCGGGGTTAAGGAACTCATCTTT. Translating gives CALGEFSKRFRTGVKELIF.

With regard to this clone: A far larger clone differs by one base, so this is likely a read error. Other DNA sequences in the same sample also yield this CDR3. TRDV1 is the V gene, and the J gene was not called; TRDD3 is the table's D call and was not checked against the DNA. The CDR3 runs 22 residues. The germline V gene has CDR1 TSWWSYY and CDR2 QGS. The CDR3 nucleotides read TGTGCTCTTGGGGAATTTACGCGTCTTCCTACTTATTGGGGGATAACAGGCGATAAGCTCATCTTT. Translated, it gives CALGEFTRLPTYWGITGDKLIF.

This clone was seen only a few times. TCRdb assigns this DNA the protein of a much larger clone, which departs from its translation at residue 14; this likely reflects a read error, and the protein shown comes from translating the DNA. The chain combines TRDV1 with TRDJ1; 7 bases agree with TRDD3. The J gene was not available in TCRdb and was assigned here by matching the DNA to germline segments. The CDR3 is 20 residues long. Germline CDR1 reads TSWWSYY; CDR2 reads QGS. V gave up 4 bases and J gave up 2 bases; unmatched junction bases: 22. This chain's CDR3 is CALGAIPGDLKGRETDKLIF. CDR3 coding DNA: TGTGCTCTTGGGGCAATACCGGGGGATTTAAAAGGGCGTGAGACCGATAAACTCATCTTT.

This clone was found a few times. A far larger clone is one base from this, pointing to a likely read error. Other DNA sequences in the same sample also yield this CDR3. This sequence joins TRDV1 and TRDJ1; D may be TRDD2 (5 bases). CDR3 size: 17 residues. Germline CDR1 reads TSWWSYY; CDR2 reads QGS. V shed 0 bases and J shed 8 bases, with 22 bases lying between them. The CDR3 sequence is CALGELLRSELPSKLIF. CDR3 bases: TGTGCTCTTGGGGAACTCCTACGGTCGGAACTGCCCAGCAAACTCATCTTT.

There are many counts of this clone. The mismatch at residue 15 between this DNA's translation and the TCRdb protein of a much larger clone likely reflects a read error; the protein shown is translated from the DNA. The chain has TRDV1 and TRDJ1; no clear D gene. In germline, CDR1 is TSWWSYY, CDR2 QGS. The CDR3 extends over 16 amino acids. CDR3 protein: CALGELPPPYTDKLTF. The CDR3 DNA follows: TGTGCTCTTGGGGAACTGCCCCCACCGTACACCGATAAACTCACCTTT.

This clone was picked up many times. A far larger clone differs by one base, so this is likely a read error. This sample includes further DNA sequences coding for the same CDR3. The chain recombines TRDV3 with TRDJ1; 13 bases agree with TRDD3. Trimming took 2 bases from V and 5 from J; bases not matched to a gene: 20. The CDR3 has 19 amino acids. CDR1 is TVYSNPD, CDR2 GDNSRS, per germline (reference sequence). DNA for the CDR3: TGTGCCTTTGCGCCTTCCTACGGAACTGGGGGATACGTCACTGATAAACTCATCTTT. This translates into CAFAPSYGTGGYVTDKLIF.

To note about this clone: This DNA's translation differs at residue 11 from TCRdb's protein, which comes from a much larger clone; a read error is likely, and the protein shown is translated from the DNA. The V gene is TRDV1, the J gene TRDJ1; D possibly uses TRDD1 or TRDD3 (6 bases each). Germline V lookup: CDR1 TSWWSYY, CDR2 QGS. The CDR3 has 21 residues. Deletions cut 5 bases from V and 0 bases from J, with 31 bases between. Here the CDR3 DNA reads TGTGCTCTTGGGTCCCCTCCAGGGAAATACAGTTCTGGGGCCGACACCGATAAACTCATCTTT. Its translation: CALGSPPGKYSSGADTDKLIF.

There are a few counts of this clone. This likely came from a read error, as a far larger clone is one base away. The same CDR3 can be traced to other DNA sequences in this sample. V gene TRDV1 was called; the J gene was not; TRDD3 is the table's D call, not checked against the DNA. The CDR3 is 19 amino acids. Looked up from germline, CDR1 is TSWWSYY and CDR2 is QGS. The DNA of the CDR3 is TGTGCTCTTGGGGACCCTTCCTACGCTGGGGGATTCGCCACCGATAAGCTCATCTTT. Amino acid sequence: CALGDPSYAGGFATDKLIF.

A word on this clone: This DNA translates differently at residue 10 from the TCRdb protein, which is that of a much larger clone; a read error is likely, and the protein shown is the DNA's own translation. The chain combines TRDV1 with TRDJ1; 9 bases line up with TRDD3. J gave up 5 bases and V 0 bases, and 22 bases lay outside the gene matches. This CDR3 has 21 amino acids. Looked up from germline, CDR1 is TSWWSYY and CDR2 is QGS. The chain's CDR3 is CALGELIPLERCTGGPDKLIF. The CDR3 DNA reads as TGTGCTCTTGGGGAACTCATCCCTTTGGAACGCTGTACTGGGGGACCAGATAAACTCATCTTT.

This clone was found many times. A read error likely explains this, since a far larger clone differs by one base. The same CDR3 is also encoded by other DNA sequences in this sample. V usage is TRDV2 and J usage is TRDJ1; 7 bases match TRDD3. V trimming: 1 base; J trimming: 0 bases; junction bases outside the gene matches: 7. The germline V gene encodes CDR1 GEAIGNYY and CDR2 EKD. This CDR3 is 16 amino acids long. DNA of the CDR3: TGTGCCTGTGACACGGGATACTGGGGCCACACCGATAAACTCATCTTT. Residues: CACDTGYWGHTDKLIF.

In its sample, this clone was seen a few times. The TCRdb protein, from a much larger clone, departs from this DNA's translation at residue 3, likely by read error; the protein shown derives from the DNA. V usage is TRDV1 and J usage is TRDJ1; D is perhaps TRDD3 (10 bases). Germline V gene data show CDR1 as TSWWSYY and CDR2 as QGS. This CDR3 has 23 amino acids. The CDR3 region has the DNA TGTGCTCCTGGGGACGCCGCCTTCCTACTGAACCATGGGGGATACTGGTACACCGATAAACTCATCTTT. It is translated as CAPGDAAFLLNHGGYWYTDKLIF.

This clone appeared many times. This DNA's translation and the protein TCRdb lists, from a much larger clone, do not match at residue 16, likely due to a read error; the protein shown is translated from the DNA. The gene calls are TRDV1 and TRDJ1; the D call may be TRDD2 or TRDD3 (9 bases each). CDR1 is TSWWSYY, CDR2 QGS, per germline. This CDR3 region has 23 residues. The CDR3 loop reads CAFHTSFLRVLGDQLRDTDKLIF. The CDR3 region has the DNA TGTGCCTTCCATACCTCCTTCCTACGGGTACTGGGGGACCAGCTGAGGGACACCGATAAACTCATCTTT.

For this clone: This likely reflects a read error, since a far larger clone is one base away. This same CDR3 is encoded by further DNA sequences in the sample. The genes are TRDV1 and TRDJ1; 9 bases are a match to TRDD3. The J gene is absent in TCRdb and was assigned here via DNA matching to germline. Germline assignment: CDR1 TSWWSYY and CDR2 QGS. The V gene end was trimmed by 5 bases and the J gene end by 0 bases; junction bases not matched to a gene: 34. The CDR3 has 25 residues. CDR3 nucleotides: TGTGCTCTTGGGCATCCTTTTCCCTTTTTTCCCCCCCATTTGGTGGGGGATAAATACACCGATAAACTCATCTTT. Translating gives CALGHPFPFFPPHLVGDKYTDKLIF.

By share, this clone ranks as medium-sized (0.01 to 0.1%). J is TRDJ1 and V is TRDV1, with D perhaps TRDD2 (6 bases). The CDR3 sequence is 13 residues long. V was clipped by 2 bases and J by 8 bases, with 12 bases between them. Germline values: CDR1 TSWWSYY, CDR2 QGS. The CDR3 is CALGETPTTKLIF. Written as DNA, the CDR3 is TGTGCTCTTGGGGAAACTCCTACCACGAAACTCATCTTT.

This clone has a count of ten or more. The J gene is TRDJ1, the V gene TRDV1, with TRDD3 matching 10 bases. Germline trimming cut 1 base from V and 0 bases from J; bases unmatched to any gene: 14. The germline V gene encodes CDR1 TSWWSYY and CDR2 QGS. This CDR3 has 20 amino acids. The CDR3 bases are TGTGCTCTTGGGGAACCAAAGTACTGGGGGATCCTCCCGTACACCGATAAACTCATCTTT. Translating gives CALGEPKYWGILPYTDKLIF.

This clone was found many times. The mismatch at residue 8 between this DNA's translation and the TCRdb protein of a much larger clone likely reflects a read error; the protein shown is translated from the DNA. This sequence joins TRDV1 and TRDJ1, with D perhaps matching TRDD3 (5 bases). CDR3 length: 16 amino acids. Germline CDR1 is TSWWSYY and CDR2 is QGS. V was cut by 9 bases and J by 1 base, with 21 bases left in between. The CDR3 DNA reads as TGTGCTCTGGAGGAAGCAGGGGCGGGGGTCACCGATAAACTCATCTTT. Translating gives CALEEAGAGVTDKLIF.

This clone has only a few counts. TCRdb has a much larger clone's protein, which differs at residue 3 from the translation of this DNA, likely because of a read error; what is shown is the protein translated from the DNA. This sequence joins TRDV2 and TRDJ1; TRDD3 matches at 8 bases. Germline CDR1 is GEAIGNYY and CDR2 is EKD. There are 20 residues in the CDR3. CDR3: CAYDAEGGLYWGSYTDKLIF. DNA for the CDR3: TGTGCCTATGACGCAGAAGGGGGACTATACTGGGGGTCCTACACCGATAAACTCATCTTT.